The 5 T cell receptor beta chains presented below share a single source sample, sequenced in a study of T cell therapy after organ transplantation. Generated by immunoSEQ multiplex PCR, the TCRdb table keeps only in-frame clones and is missing some. The data show about 20,000 clones, roughly 84% seen once. Documented time point: 20-29 weeks after completion of therapy. These receptors are not linked to any known antigen. The sample consisted of CD8+ T cells from blood, taken after autologous CMV-specific T cell therapy. The receptors come from a human patient who had received a solid organ transplant and had CMV disease. The graft donor may be the source of some T cells.

The chain employs TRBV4-3 and TRBJ1-4, with TRBD1 matching over 8 bases. Germline V CDR1 and CDR2: LGHNA, YSLEER. This CDR3 has 14 amino acids. The ends lost 3 bases at V and 8 bases at J; junction bases unmatched: 5. Here the CDR3 DNA reads TGCGCCAGCAGCCACCCGGGACAGGACGAAAAACTGTTTTTT. Protein product: CASSHPGQDEKLFF.

The chain has TRBV5-6 and TRBJ1-5, with D perhaps TRBD1 (5 bases). The length of the CDR3 is 15 residues. Germline V gives CDR1 SGHDT, CDR2 YYEEEE. V lost 0 bases and J lost 7, with 14 bases in between. The CDR3 reads CASSLGLRDGQPQHF. CDR3 sequence (DNA): TGTGCCAGCAGCTTGGGTTTACGGGACGGCCAGCCCCAGCATTTT.

To note about this clone: The sample contains more than one DNA sequence encoding this CDR3. The chain links TRBV6-4 to TRBJ2-3; 12 bases match TRBD2. Per germline, CDR1 MRHNA and CDR2 SNTAGT. This CDR3 has 15 amino acids. V was clipped by 4 bases and J by 2 bases; unmatched bases: 1. The CDR3 region is CASSASGGATDTQYF. The CDR3 bases are TGTGCCAGCAGTGCTAGCGGGGGGGCCACAGATACGCAGTATTTT.

The rearrangement links TRBV5-1 to TRBJ2-3; TRBD2 agrees at 11 bases. The CDR3 has 13 amino acids. CDR1 is SGHRS and CDR2 is YFSETQ in the germline V gene. The V and J ends lost 5 bases and 4 bases, in that order; junction bases with no gene match: 0. The CDR3 protein is CASRLAGADTQYF. The CDR3 DNA reads as TGCGCCAGCAGACTAGCGGGGGCAGATACGCAGTATTTT.

The genes are TRBV5-6 and TRBJ2-7; no clear D gene. The germline V gene has CDR1 SGHDT and CDR2 YYEEEE. The germline V and J ends were trimmed by 0 bases and 3 bases, with 10 bases remaining between them. CDR3 length: 14 residues. This chain's CDR3 is CASSLGGWVYEQYF. The CDR3 bases are TGTGCCAGCAGCTTGGGAGGCTGGGTCTACGAGCAGTACTTC.